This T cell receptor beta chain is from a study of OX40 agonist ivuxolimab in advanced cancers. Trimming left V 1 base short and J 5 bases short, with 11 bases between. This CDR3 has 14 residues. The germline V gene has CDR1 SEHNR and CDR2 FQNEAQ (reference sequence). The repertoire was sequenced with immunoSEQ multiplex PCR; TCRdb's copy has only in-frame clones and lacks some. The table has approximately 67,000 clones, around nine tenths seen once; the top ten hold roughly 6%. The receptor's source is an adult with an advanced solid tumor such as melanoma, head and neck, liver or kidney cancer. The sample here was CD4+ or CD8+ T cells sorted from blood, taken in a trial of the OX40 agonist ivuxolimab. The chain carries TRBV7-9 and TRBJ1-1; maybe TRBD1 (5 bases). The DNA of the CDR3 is TGTGCCAGCAGCTTAGTTCGGGGGTATACTGAAGCTTTCTTT. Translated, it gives CASSLVRGYTEAFF.